These T cell receptor beta chains were read from a single sample in a study of blood T cell repertoires in COVID-19. Profiling relied on immunoSEQ multiplex PCR, and the TCRdb table lists in-frame clones only, not all of them. The sample contains approximately 70,000 clones, approximately 90% of which appear only once. The specimen was peripheral blood. The receptors stem from a woman aged 55-69 years with active COVID-19. The CDR3 runs from the conserved cysteine through the conserved F or W. The D gene is left open where the match is weak. Where a row states a size, it is once, few, many or the class of an expanded clone; other rows omit it.

NA	TRBV7-9	TRBJ1-2	once	CASTPRVGGFSYGYTF	TGTGCCAGCACCCCTCGCGTGGGGGGTTTTTCCTATGGCTACACCTTC
TRBD2	TRBV6-5	TRBJ2-1	NA	CASLSGGAIINEQFF	TGTGCCAGCCTCTCGGGAGGGGCTATTATTAATGAGCAGTTCTTC
TRBD2	TRBV6-1	TRBJ2-1	NA	CASSEELAGSYNEQFF	TGTGCCAGCAGTGAAGAACTAGCGGGATCCTACAATGAGCAGTTCTTC
NA	TRBV3-1/TRBV3-2	TRBJ1-2	once	CASSQGHNANYGYTF	TGTGCCAGCAGCCAAGGACACAACGCTAACTATGGCTACACCTTC
NA	TRBV30	TRBJ1-2	NA	CAWSAQGTYGYTF	TGTGCCTGGAGTGCCCAGGGGACATATGGCTACACCTTC
NA	TRBV4-2	TRBJ2-7	NA	CASSQANSFRAGLSYEQYF	TGTGCCAGCAGCCAAGCTAATTCTTTTCGAGCGGGCCTCTCCTACGAGCAGTACTTC
TRBD1	TRBV19	TRBJ1-4	NA	CASGQATNEKLFF	TGTGCCAGCGGACAGGCAACTAATGAAAAACTGTTTTTT
TRBD1	TRBV7-9	TRBJ2-3	NA	CASSLVGGQVQTQYF	TGTGCCAGCAGCTTAGTAGGGGGCCAGGTACAGACGCAGTATTTT
NA	TRBV28	TRBJ1-1	once	CASSPRGPGNTEAFF	TGTGCCAGCAGTCCCAGGGGCCCGGGGAACACTGAAGCTTTCTTT
TRBD2	TRBV6-2/TRBV6-3	TRBJ2-1	NA	CASSPSGRVFNEQFF	TGTGCCAGCAGCCCAAGCGGGAGGGTGTTCAATGAGCAGTTCTTC
TRBD2	TRBV18	TRBJ2-1	NA	CASSQTSGSSYEQFF	TGTGCCAGCTCACAAACTAGCGGGAGTTCCTATGAGCAGTTCTTC
TRBD1	TRBV28	TRBJ2-3	NA	CASRGTGGRDTQYF	TGTGCCAGCAGGGGGACAGGGGGCAGAGATACGCAGTATTTT
TRBD2	TRBV24-1	TRBJ2-7	NA	CATSDFPAGEGEQYF	TGTGCCACCAGTGATTTCCCAGCGGGGGAGGGGGAGCAGTACTTC
NA	TRBV6-5	TRBJ1-1	NA	CASSRQTGRTEAFF	TGTGCCAGCAGTCGCCAAACAGGGCGGACTGAAGCTTTCTTT
NA	TRBV28	TRBJ2-5	NA	CASSSRATQETQYF	TGTGCCAGCAGTTCCAGGGCCACTCAGGAGACCCAGTACTTC
TRBD1	TRBV5-6	TRBJ1-1	NA	CASSPSGTGNTEAFF	TGTGCCAGCAGCCCCTCAGGGACAGGGAACACTGAAGCTTTCTTT
NA	TRBV5-4	TRBJ2-3	once	CASSLDSKPGTDTQYF	TGTGCCAGCAGCTTGGACAGCAAGCCGGGCACAGATACGCAGTATTTT
TRBD1	TRBV10-3	TRBJ2-7	NA	CAIRETGITSEQYF	TGTGCCATCAGGGAGACAGGGATCACTTCCGAGCAGTACTTC
NA	TRBV19	TRBJ1-2	NA	CASSSRRRDTSYGYTF	TGTGCCAGTAGTTCCCGGCGCCGGGACACCTCCTATGGCTACACCTTC
TRBD1	TRBV7-9	TRBJ2-7	NA	CASTDDKTGVYEQYF	TGTGCCAGCACCGATGATAAGACAGGGGTGTACGAGCAGTACTTC
TRBD2	TRBV27	TRBJ2-7	NA	CASSFLGGTTYEQYF	TGTGCCAGCAGTTTCTTGGGTGGGACTACCTACGAGCAGTACTTC
NA	TRBV6-5	TRBJ1-5	NA	CASSYDYSNQPQHF	TGTGCCAGCAGTTATGACTATAGCAATCAGCCCCAGCATTTT
NA	TRBV7-8	TRBJ1-6	NA	CASSLTALNSPLHF	TGTGCCAGCAGCTTGACAGCACTAAATTCACCCCTCCACTTT
TRBD2	TRBV11-2	TRBJ2-1	once	CASSSQRGPFEQFF	TGTGCCAGCAGCTCCCAGCGGGGTCCCTTTGAGCAGTTCTTC
NA	TRBV5-4	TRBJ2-3	NA	CASRSLITDTQYF	TGTGCCAGCAGATCCCTTATCACAGATACGCAGTATTTT
TRBD2	TRBV13	TRBJ2-1	medium-sized	CASSLVTGGSAPNEQFF	TGTGCCAGCAGCTTAGTTACGGGCGGGAGCGCTCCAAATGAGCAGTTCTTC
NA	TRBV7-9	TRBJ1-2	once	CASSFPSGVSYTF	TGTGCCAGCAGCTTCCCCTCGGGAGTCAGCTACACCTTC
NA	TRBV11-2	TRBJ2-5	NA	CASSLRPPTVQGGQETQYF	TGTGCCAGCAGCTTAAGGCCGCCGACAGTTCAGGGTGGGCAAGAGACCCAGTACTTC
NA	TRBV28	TRBJ1-2	few	CASSLLQTVNYGYTF	TGTGCCAGCAGTTTATTGCAGACAGTTAACTATGGCTACACCTTC
NA	TRBV29-1	TRBJ2-3	NA	CSVDIATGTDTQYF	TGCAGCGTTGATATAGCGACGGGCACAGATACGCAGTATTTT
NA	TRBV28	TRBJ2-1	NA	CASSLWRVNEQFF	TGTGCCAGCAGTTTATGGCGTGTCAATGAGCAGTTCTTC
TRBD1	TRBV5-1	TRBJ2-7	NA	CASSLYAGQGIHEQYF	TGCGCCAGCAGCTTGTATGCTGGACAGGGGATTCACGAGCAGTACTTC
NA	TRBV5-4	TRBJ2-1	NA	CASSPPGRGNEQFF	TGTGCCAGCAGCCCCCCGGGAAGGGGGAATGAGCAGTTCTTC